Presented here are 19 T cell receptor beta chains from one specimen sequenced in a study of shared clonotypes between healthy human individuals. Clones were sequenced by immunoSEQ multiplex PCR, and TCRdb holds only the in-frame ones, with some missing. The top ten clones hold over 10% of a sample with approximately 510,000 clones, 79% of them seen once. Input material: PBMCs. The receptors derive from a woman between 35 and 50 years old in good health. Some clones in this sample may be carry-over from other donors' samples.

V gene TRBV7-6 combines with J gene TRBJ2-3; 9 bases are shared with TRBD2. The CDR3 consists of 15 residues. Germline V lookup: CDR1 SGHVS, CDR2 FNYEAQ. J gave up 1 base and V 1 base, and 0 bases lay outside the gene matches. The CDR3 sequence is CASSLGTSGTDTQYF. As DNA, the CDR3 is TGTGCCAGCAGCTTAGGGACTAGCGGCACAGATACGCAGTATTTT.

The chain uses TRBV27 and TRBJ2-3; TRBD2 aligns across 7 bases. J lost 0 bases, V lost 8 bases, and 11 bases had no gene match. The CDR3 consists of 16 residues. Germline V gene sequence: CDR1 MNHEY, CDR2 SMNVEV (reference sequence). CDR3 in amino acids: CASFALAGVSTDTQYF. In DNA form, the CDR3 reads TGTGCCAGCTTTGCCCTGGCGGGGGTTAGCACAGATACGCAGTATTTT.

The DNA of the CDR3 is TGTGCCAGCAGCGGGACCTCCAGGGAGCGAAACACCGGGGAGCTGTTTTTT. Its protein product is CASSGTSRERNTGELFF. V and J are TRBV5-4 and TRBJ2-2, with D perhaps being TRBD1 or TRBD2 (5 bases each). Germline CDR1 SGHNT, CDR2 YYREEE (reference sequence). The CDR3 runs to 17 residues. Trimming left V 4 bases short and J 2 bases short, with 18 bases between.

In this sample, this clone turned up once. The gene calls are TRBV11-3 and TRBJ2-7; D possibly matches TRBD1 or TRBD2 (5 bases each). The V gene lost 5 bases and the J gene lost 2 bases, with 22 bases spanning the gap. The CDR3 runs 17 residues. CDR1 is SGHNT, CDR2 YENEEA, per germline. This CDR3 reads CASSPTPGTDLTYEQYF. CDR3 DNA: TGTGCCAGCAGCCCAACCCCCGGGACCGACTTGACCTACGAGCAGTACTTC.

The chain recombines TRBV11-2 with TRBJ1-1; D remains unclear. Trimming took 2 bases from V and 1 from J, leaving 17 bases between them. CDR1 and CDR2 (germline): SGHAT, FQNNGV. This CDR3 region has 17 residues. The CDR3: CASSLLAFGVGNTEAFF. CDR3 coding DNA: TGTGCCAGCAGCTTATTGGCGTTTGGAGTTGGGAACACTGAAGCTTTCTTT.

The rearrangement links TRBV29-1 to TRBJ1-1; TRBD1 matches at 9 bases. Germline V gives CDR1 SQVTM, CDR2 ANQGSEA. J gave up 4 bases and V 4 bases, and 4 bases lay outside the gene matches. This CDR3 comprises 13 residues. The CDR3 DNA is TGCAGCGTTGCCCTGACAGGGGGCACTGAAGCTTTCTTT. It codes for CSVALTGGTEAFF.

This chain joins TRBV11-2 and TRBJ2-3; TRBD2 is a possible D gene (6 bases). Germline CDR1 reads SGHAT; CDR2 reads FQNNGV. Deletions cut 1 base from V and 4 bases from J, with 9 bases between. The CDR3 runs to 14 residues. The CDR3 loop reads CASSLAGAPDTQYF. The CDR3 DNA follows: TGTGCCAGCAGCTTAGCGGGAGCCCCAGATACGCAGTATTTT.

This clone was seen only a few times. The chain is built from TRBV5-4 and TRBJ2-3; D not resolved. Trimming shortened V by 3 bases and J by 4 bases, and 18 bases separated the two germline ends. CDR1 is SGHNT, CDR2 YYREEE, per germline (reference sequence). This CDR3 contains 16 residues. The CDR3, as DNA: TGTGCCAGCAGCTCCGGCCATGCCCCGGCCTCAGATACGCAGTATTTT. It encodes CASSSGHAPASDTQYF.

On this clone: Within the sample, other DNA sequences also encode this same CDR3. V and J are TRBV9 and TRBJ2-7; 11 bases are a match to TRBD2. Germline V gives CDR1 SGDLS, CDR2 YYNGEE. CDR3 length: 15 residues. J was trimmed by 4 bases and V by 0 bases; bases with no gene match: 3. The CDR3, as DNA: TGTGCCAGCAGCGTAGCGGCTAGCGGGAGGTACGAGCAGTACTTC. Its translation is CASSVAASGRYEQYF.

The chain employs TRBV19 and TRBJ1-2, with 10 bases aligning to TRBD1. CDR3 size: 13 residues. Unmatched junction bases numbered 9, after V lost 9 bases and J lost 8 bases. Germline lookup yields CDR1 LNHDA and CDR2 SQIVND (reference sequence). CDR3 DNA sequence: TGTGCCAGCGCCGGGACAGGGGACAGAGGCTACACCTTC. It encodes CASAGTGDRGYTF.

The chain uses TRBV6-6 and TRBJ2-7; unclear D gene. The CDR3 length is 13 residues. Trimming pared 6 bases from V and 2 bases from J, leaving 11 bases between. The germline V gene has CDR1 MNHNY and CDR2 SVGAGI (reference sequence). The CDR3 coding sequence is TGTGCCAGCAGCCGAGATCGGACCTACGAGCAGTACTTC. Amino acid sequence: CASSRDRTYEQYF.

The J gene is TRBJ2-7, the V gene TRBV28, with 11 bases identical to TRBD2. Germline V lookup: CDR1 MDHEN, CDR2 SYDVKM. Unmatched junction bases numbered 5, after V lost 7 bases and J lost 3 bases. This CDR3 contains 14 residues. CDR3 nucleotides: TGTGCCAGCACCCAACTAGCGGGAGTCTACGAGCAGTACTTC. It specifies CASTQLAGVYEQYF.

J is TRBJ2-1 and V is TRBV9, with 8 positions matching TRBD2. The CDR3 length is 15 residues. From germline, CDR1 is SGDLS and CDR2 YYNGEE. The trim removed 1 base at V and 4 bases at J, leaving 4 bases unmatched. CDR3 nucleotide sequence: TGTGCCAGCAGCGTACTAGCGGGTCCATACAATGAGCAGTTCTTC. Its translation: CASSVLAGPYNEQFF.

The chain uses TRBV10-3 and TRBJ2-3; D unclear. Germline V gene data show CDR1 as ENHRY and CDR2 as SYGVKD. The CDR3 contains 14 residues. V dropped 2 bases and J dropped 2 bases, with 8 bases sitting between them. The CDR3 region is CAISEMANTDTQYF. The CDR3 DNA sequence: TGTGCCATCAGTGAGATGGCTAACACAGATACGCAGTATTTT.

The chain uses TRBV28 and TRBJ1-1; D is ambiguous. Trimming removed 5 bases at V and 5 bases at J, with 15 bases between. Germline-derived CDR1 and CDR2 are MDHEN and SYDVKM. The CDR3 spans 14 residues. In DNA, the CDR3 is TGTGCCAGCAGTCCAAGGAGGTACGAAACTGAAGCTTTCTTT. It codes for CASSPRRYETEAFF.

The chain links TRBV12-5 to TRBJ2-3; D is perhaps TRBD2 (5 bases). Trimming took 6 bases from V and 8 from J, leaving 15 bases between them. This CDR3 is 13 amino acids long. The germline V gene encodes CDR1 LGHNT and CDR2 FRNRAP. In nucleotides, the CDR3 is TGTGCTAGTGGCATTGCTAGCCTAGGTACGCAGTATTTT. Its translation is CASGIASLGTQYF.

The DNA for the CDR3 is TGCGCCAGCAGTGAAGGGTCCGGGGTAGGAGCTGAAGCTTTCTTT. It encodes CASSEGSGVGAEAFF. The genes are TRBV10-2 and TRBJ1-1; D is undetermined. Looked up from germline, CDR1 is WSHSY and CDR2 is SAAADI. The CDR3 runs 15 residues. V lost 3 bases, J lost 6 bases, and 17 bases lay in between.

The chain recombines TRBV7-2 with TRBJ2-3; D uncertain. Trimming shortened V by 5 bases and J by 6 bases, and 9 bases separated the two germline ends. The CDR3 has 12 residues. CDR1 and CDR2 (germline): SGHTA, FQGNSA. The CDR3, as DNA: TGTGCCAGCAGCCTCGATTGGGATACGCAGTATTTT. Amino acid sequence: CASSLDWDTQYF.

This clone was seen repeatedly, ten times or more. J is TRBJ2-3 and V is TRBV15; TRBD2 matches 7 bases. The CDR3 length is 15 residues. Germline CDR1 and CDR2: LNHNV and YYDKDF (reference sequence). Germline trimming cut 1 base from V and 4 bases from J; bases unmatched to any gene: 5. The CDR3 spells CATSRVRGEADTQYF. The CDR3 DNA is TGTGCCACCAGCAGAGTTCGGGGGGAGGCAGATACGCAGTATTTT.